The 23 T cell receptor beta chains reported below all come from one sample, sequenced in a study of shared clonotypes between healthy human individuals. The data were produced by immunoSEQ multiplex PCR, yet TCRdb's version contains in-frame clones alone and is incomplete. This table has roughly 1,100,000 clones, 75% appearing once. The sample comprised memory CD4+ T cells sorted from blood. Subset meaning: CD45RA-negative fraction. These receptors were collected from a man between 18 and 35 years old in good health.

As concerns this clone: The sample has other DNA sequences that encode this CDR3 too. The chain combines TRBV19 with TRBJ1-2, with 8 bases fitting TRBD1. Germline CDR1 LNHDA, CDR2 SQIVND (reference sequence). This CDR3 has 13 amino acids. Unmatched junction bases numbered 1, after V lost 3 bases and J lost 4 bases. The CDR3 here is CASSIGQGYGYTF. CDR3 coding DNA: TGTGCCAGTAGTATCGGACAGGGCTATGGCTACACCTTC.

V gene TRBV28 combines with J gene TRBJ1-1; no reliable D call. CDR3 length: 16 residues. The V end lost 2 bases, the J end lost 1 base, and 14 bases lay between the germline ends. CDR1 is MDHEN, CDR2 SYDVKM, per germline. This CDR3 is CASSLGLQGENTEAFF. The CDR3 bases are TGTGCCAGCAGTTTAGGGCTCCAAGGTGAGAACACTGAAGCTTTCTTT.

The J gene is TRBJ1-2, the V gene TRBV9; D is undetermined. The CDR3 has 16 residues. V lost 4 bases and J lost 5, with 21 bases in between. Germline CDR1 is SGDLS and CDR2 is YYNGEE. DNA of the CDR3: TGTGCCAGCAGCACTCCGGACGGAGGCCTAGATTATGGCTACACCTTC. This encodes CASSTPDGGLDYGYTF.

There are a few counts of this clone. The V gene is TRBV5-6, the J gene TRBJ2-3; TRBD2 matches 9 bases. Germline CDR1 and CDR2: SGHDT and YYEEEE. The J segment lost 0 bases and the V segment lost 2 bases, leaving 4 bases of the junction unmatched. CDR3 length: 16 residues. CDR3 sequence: CASSLASGVSTDTQYF. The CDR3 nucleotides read TGTGCCAGCAGCTTAGCTAGCGGGGTGAGCACAGATACGCAGTATTTT.

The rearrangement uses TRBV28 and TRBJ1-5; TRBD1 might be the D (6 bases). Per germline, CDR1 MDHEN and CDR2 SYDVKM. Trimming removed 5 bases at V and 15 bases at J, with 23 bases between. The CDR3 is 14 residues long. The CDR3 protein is CASSVWGGGLPWHF. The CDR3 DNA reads TGTGCCAGCAGTGTTTGGGGAGGGGGTCTCCCTTGGCATTTT.

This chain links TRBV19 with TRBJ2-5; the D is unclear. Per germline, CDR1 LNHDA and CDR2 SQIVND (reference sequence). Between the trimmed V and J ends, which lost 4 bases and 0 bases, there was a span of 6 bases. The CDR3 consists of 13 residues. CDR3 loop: CASSTFHQETQYF. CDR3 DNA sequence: TGTGCCAGTAGTACCTTTCACCAAGAGACCCAGTACTTC.

Written as DNA, the CDR3 is TGTGCCAGCAGCGCCCCAGGGGCAGGGTACAATGAGCAGTTCTTC. This translates into CASSAPGAGYNEQFF. The chain carries TRBV7-6 and TRBJ2-1; perhaps TRBD1 as D (6 bases). This CDR3 is 15 amino acids long. V was trimmed by 5 bases and J by 4 bases, leaving 15 bases between them. Germline V gene sequence: CDR1 SGHVS, CDR2 FNYEAQ.

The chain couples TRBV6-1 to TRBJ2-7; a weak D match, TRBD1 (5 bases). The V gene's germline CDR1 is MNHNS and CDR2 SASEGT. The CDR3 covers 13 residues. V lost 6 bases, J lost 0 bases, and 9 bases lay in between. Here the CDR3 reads CASRTVNSYEQYF. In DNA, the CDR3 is TGTGCCAGCAGGACAGTGAACTCCTACGAGCAGTACTTC.

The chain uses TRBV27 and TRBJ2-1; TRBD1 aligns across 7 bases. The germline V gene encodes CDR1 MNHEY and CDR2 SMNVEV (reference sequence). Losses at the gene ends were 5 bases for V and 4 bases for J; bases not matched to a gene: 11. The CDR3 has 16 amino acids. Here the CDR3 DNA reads TGTGCCAGCAGTAACTTCGGGACAGCAGAATACAATGAGCAGTTCTTC. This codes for CASSNFGTAEYNEQFF.

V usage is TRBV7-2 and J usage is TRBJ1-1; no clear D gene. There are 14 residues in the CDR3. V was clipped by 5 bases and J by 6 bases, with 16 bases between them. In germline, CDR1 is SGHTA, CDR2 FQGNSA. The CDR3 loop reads CASSPPLRQAEAFF. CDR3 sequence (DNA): TGTGCCAGCAGCCCCCCGCTGAGACAAGCTGAAGCTTTCTTT. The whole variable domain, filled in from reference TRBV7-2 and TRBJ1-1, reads GAGVSQSPSNKVTEKGKDVELRCDPISGHTALYWYRQSLGQGLEFLIYFQGNSAPDKSGLPSDRFSAERTGGSVSTLTIQRTQQEDSAVYLCASSPPLRQAEAFFGQGTRLTVV.

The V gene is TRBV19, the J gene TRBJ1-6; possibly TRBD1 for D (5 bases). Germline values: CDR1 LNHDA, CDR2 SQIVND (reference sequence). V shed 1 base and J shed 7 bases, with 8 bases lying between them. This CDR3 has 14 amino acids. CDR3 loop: CASSIGDGNSPLHF. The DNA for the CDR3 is TGTGCCAGTAGTATAGGGGACGGAAATTCACCCCTCCACTTT.

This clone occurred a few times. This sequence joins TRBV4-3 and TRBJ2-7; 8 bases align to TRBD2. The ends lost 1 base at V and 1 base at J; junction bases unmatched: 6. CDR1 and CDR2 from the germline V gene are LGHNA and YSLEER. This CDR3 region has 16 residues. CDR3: CASSQGGLAGSYEQYF. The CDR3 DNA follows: TGCGCCAGCAGCCAAGGTGGCCTAGCGGGTTCCTACGAGCAGTACTTC.

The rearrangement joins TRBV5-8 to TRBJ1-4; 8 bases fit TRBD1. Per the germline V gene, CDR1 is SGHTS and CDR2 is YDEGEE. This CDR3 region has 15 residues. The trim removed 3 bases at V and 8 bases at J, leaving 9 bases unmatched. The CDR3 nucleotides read TGTGCCAGCAGCTCGACCAGACAGGGGTACGAAAAACTGTTTTTT. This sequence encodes CASSSTRQGYEKLFF.

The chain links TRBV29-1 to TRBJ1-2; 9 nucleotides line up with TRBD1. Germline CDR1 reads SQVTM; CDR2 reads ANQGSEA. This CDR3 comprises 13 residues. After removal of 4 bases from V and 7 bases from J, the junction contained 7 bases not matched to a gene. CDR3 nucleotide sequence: TGCAGCGTTGGAATTCCGACAGGGGGTGGCTACACCTTC. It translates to CSVGIPTGGGYTF.

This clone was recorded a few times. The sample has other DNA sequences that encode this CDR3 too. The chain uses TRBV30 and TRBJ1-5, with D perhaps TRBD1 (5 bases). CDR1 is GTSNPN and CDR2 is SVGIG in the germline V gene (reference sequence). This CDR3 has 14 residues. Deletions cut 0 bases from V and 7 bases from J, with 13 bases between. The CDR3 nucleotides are TGTGCCTGGAGTGTACCAGGGAGAGGACAGCCCCAGCATTTT. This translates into CAWSVPGRGQPQHF.

The CDR3 coding sequence is TGTGCCATCAGTGAGCGGGAGGGAGACAATGAGCAGTTCTTC. Translating it yields CAISEREGDNEQFF. The rearrangement uses TRBV10-3 and TRBJ2-1; 8 bases align to TRBD2. CDR1 is ENHRY and CDR2 is SYGVKD in the germline V gene. The CDR3 has 14 residues. V lost 2 bases and J lost 5; bases outside the gene matches: 2.

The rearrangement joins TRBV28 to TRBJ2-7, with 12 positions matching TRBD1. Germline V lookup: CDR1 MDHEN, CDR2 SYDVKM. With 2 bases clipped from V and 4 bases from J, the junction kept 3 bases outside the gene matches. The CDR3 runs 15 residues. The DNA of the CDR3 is TGTGCCAGCAGTTTAGGGACAGGGGGCGCTTACGAGCAGTACTTC. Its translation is CASSLGTGGAYEQYF.

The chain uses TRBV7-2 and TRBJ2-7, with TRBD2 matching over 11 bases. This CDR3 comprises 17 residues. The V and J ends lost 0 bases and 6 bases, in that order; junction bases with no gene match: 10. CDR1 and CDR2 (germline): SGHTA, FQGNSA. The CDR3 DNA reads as TGTGCCAGCAGCTTAGCGGGGGTAGGGCTAGCGGGAGGCGAGCAGTACTTC. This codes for CASSLAGVGLAGGEQYF.

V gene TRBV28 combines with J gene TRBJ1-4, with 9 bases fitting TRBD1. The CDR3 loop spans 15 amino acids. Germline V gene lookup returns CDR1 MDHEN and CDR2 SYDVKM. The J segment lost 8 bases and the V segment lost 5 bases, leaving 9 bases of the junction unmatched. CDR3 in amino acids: CASSAGGTGTEKLFF. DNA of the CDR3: TGTGCCAGCAGTGCTGGCGGGACAGGGACAGAAAAACTGTTTTTT.

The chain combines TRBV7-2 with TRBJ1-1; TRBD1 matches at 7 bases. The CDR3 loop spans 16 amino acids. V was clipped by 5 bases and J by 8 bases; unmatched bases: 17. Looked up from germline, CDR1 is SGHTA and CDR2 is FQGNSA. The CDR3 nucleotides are TGTGCCAGCAGCCGGGATGTAACAGGGGCGTTTAGGGAAGCTTTCTTT. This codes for CASSRDVTGAFREAFF.

The CDR3 DNA reads TGTGCCAGCAGGAAGGGAGGGGAAGAGACCCAGTACTTC. It codes for CASRKGGEETQYF. This chain joins TRBV28 and TRBJ2-5, with 7 bases that match TRBD2. The CDR3 sequence is 13 residues long. Germline CDR1 reads MDHEN; CDR2 reads SYDVKM. Trimming at V came to 6 bases and at J to 3 bases, leaving 4 bases not matched to a gene.

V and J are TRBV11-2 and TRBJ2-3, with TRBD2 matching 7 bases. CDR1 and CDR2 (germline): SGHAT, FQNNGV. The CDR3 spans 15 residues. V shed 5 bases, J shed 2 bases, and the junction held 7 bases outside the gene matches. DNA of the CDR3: TGTGCCAGCAGCCCGACTAGCCACCCCACAGATACGCAGTATTTT. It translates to CASSPTSHPTDTQYF.

The CDR3 region has the DNA TGTGCCAGCAGCTTGGGAGCAGATGCCACAGATACGCAGTATTTT. As protein: CASSLGADATDTQYF. This rearrangement joins TRBV5-6 to TRBJ2-3; D unclear. CDR1 SGHDT and CDR2 YYEEEE come from the germline V gene. V was clipped by 0 bases and J by 2 bases, with 10 bases between them. The CDR3 has 15 amino acids.